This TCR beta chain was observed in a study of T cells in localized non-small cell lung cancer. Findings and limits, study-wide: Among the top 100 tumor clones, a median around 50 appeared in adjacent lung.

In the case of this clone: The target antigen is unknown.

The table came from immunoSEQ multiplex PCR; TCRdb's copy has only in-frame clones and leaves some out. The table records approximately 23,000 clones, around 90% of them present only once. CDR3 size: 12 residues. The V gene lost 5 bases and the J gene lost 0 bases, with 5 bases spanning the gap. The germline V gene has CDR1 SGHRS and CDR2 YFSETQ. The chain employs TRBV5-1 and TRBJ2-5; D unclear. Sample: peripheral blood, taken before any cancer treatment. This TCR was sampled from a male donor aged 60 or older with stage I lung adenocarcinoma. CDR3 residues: CASRLDQETQYF. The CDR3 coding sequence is TGCGCCAGCAGATTAGACCAAGAGACCCAGTACTTC.